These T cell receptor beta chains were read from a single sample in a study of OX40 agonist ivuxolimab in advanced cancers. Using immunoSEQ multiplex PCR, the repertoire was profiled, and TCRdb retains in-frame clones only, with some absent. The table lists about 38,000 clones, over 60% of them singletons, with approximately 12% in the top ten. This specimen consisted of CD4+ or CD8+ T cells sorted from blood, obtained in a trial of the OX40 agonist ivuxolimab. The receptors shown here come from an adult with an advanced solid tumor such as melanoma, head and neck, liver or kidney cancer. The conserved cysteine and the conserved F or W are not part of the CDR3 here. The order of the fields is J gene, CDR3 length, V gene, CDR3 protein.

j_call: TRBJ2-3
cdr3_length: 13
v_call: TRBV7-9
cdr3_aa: ASSLALAGADTQY

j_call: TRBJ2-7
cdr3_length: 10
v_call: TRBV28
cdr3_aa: ASSRGYYEQY

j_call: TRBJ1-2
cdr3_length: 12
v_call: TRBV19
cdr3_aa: ASSRGASTYGYT

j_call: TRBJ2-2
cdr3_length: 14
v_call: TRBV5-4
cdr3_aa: ASSVGSSVGTGELF

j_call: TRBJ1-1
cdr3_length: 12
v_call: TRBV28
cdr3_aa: ASSGPVMNTEAF

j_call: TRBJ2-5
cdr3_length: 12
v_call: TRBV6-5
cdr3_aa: ASSWGQGRETQY

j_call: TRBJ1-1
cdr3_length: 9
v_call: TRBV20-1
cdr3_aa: SRWGNTEAF

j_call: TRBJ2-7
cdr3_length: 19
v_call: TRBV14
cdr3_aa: ASSPGRGWLASGTLTYEQY

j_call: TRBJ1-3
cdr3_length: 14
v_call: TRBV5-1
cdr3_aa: ASSPGTGGVGNTIY

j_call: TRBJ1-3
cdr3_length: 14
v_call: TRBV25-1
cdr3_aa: ASSEYILRGRCTIY

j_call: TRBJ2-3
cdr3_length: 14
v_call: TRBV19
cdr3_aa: ASSIGLAGGQGTQY

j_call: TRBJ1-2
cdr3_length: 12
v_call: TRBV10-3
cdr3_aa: AISEEGLHYGYT

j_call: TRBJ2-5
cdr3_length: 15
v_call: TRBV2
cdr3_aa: ASRGLAGGLREETQY

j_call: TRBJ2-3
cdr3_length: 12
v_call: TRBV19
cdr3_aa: ASSPGLVRDTQY

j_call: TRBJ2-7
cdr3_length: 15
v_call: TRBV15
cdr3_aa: ATSREGAGGPKYEQY

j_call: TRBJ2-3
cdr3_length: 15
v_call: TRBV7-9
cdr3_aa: ASSPGLAGGPGDTQY

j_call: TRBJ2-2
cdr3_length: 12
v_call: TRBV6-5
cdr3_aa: ASKVLMNTGELF

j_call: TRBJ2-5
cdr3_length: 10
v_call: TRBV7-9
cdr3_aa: ASSSPAETQY

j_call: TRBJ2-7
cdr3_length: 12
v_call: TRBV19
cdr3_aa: ASSSQGPPYEQY

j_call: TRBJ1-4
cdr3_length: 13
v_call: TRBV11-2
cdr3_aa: ASSLGGGRAEKLF

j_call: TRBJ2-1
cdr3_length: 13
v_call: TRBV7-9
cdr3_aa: ASSPRDRDYNEQF

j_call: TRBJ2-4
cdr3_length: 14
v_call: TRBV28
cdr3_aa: ASSPQLAGGSGIQY

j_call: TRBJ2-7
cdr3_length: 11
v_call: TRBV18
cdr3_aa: ASWPGQGYEQY

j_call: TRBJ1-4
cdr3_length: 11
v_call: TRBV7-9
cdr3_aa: ASSRDSNEKLF

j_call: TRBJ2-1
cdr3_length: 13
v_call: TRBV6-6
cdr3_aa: ASSYSGIYYNEQF

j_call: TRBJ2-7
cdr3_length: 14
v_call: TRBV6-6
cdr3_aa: ASSPRQVLSSYEQY

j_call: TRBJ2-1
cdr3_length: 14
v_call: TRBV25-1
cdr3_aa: ASSGTGQRRNNEQF

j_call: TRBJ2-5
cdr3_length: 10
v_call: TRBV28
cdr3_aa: ASTDPVETQY

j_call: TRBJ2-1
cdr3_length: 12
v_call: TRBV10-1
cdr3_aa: ASSEGLAVEGQF

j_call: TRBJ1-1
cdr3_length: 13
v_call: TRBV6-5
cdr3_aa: ASSPTPVRGTEAF

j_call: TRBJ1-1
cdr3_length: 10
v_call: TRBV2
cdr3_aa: ASSEGGWTAF

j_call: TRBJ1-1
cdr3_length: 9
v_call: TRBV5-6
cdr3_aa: ASSGQLEAF

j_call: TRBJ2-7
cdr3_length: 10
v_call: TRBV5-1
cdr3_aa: ASSFLGGEQY

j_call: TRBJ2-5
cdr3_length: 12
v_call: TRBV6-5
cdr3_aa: ASSGTGRGETQY

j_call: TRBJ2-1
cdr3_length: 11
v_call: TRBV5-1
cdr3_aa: ASRREGGNEQF

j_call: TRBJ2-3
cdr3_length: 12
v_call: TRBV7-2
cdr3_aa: ASSLDRGTDTQY

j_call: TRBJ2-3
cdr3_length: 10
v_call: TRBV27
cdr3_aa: ASRTSVDTQY

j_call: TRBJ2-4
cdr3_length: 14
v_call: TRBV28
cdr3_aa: ASSSTSGLAKNIQY

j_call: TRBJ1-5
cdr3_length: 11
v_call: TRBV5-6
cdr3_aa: ASSGWQDQPQH

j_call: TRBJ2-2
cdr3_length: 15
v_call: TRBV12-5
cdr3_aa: ASGLDRTSGAPGELF

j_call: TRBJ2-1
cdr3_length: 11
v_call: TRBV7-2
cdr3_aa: ASSLAPWNEQF

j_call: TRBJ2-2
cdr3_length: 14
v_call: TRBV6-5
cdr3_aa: ASSYSGQGFTGELF

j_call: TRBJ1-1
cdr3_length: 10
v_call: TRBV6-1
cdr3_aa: ASSEGLYEAF

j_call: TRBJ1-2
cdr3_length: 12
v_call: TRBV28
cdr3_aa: ASSSPVGLHGYT

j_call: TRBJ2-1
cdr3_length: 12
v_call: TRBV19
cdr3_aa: ASTPYRGRDEQF